Presented here are 25 T cell receptor beta chains from one specimen sequenced in a study of cytomegalovirus exposure and HLA in healthy donors. The PCR made use of 60 Vbeta and 13 Jbeta primers. The assay was immunoSEQ multiplex PCR, and TCRdb's table has in-frame clones only and misses some. The sample has around 120,000 clones, 15% seen once. The sequenced sample was PBMCs. These receptors were taken from a woman aged 18-29 years in good health and CMV-seronegative.

This clone was counted a few times. The J gene is TRBJ1-2, the V gene TRBV15; TRBD1 is a possible D gene (6 bases). Germline V gene sequence: CDR1 LNHNV, CDR2 YYDKDF (reference sequence). The length of the CDR3 is 14 residues. V was trimmed by 1 base and J by 8 bases, leaving 14 bases between them. The CDR3 DNA reads as TGTGCCACCAGCAGAGGGGGAGGGGGGATGGGCTACACCTTC. Protein sequence: CATSRGGGGMGYTF.

This rearrangement joins TRBV5-1 to TRBJ1-4, with TRBD1 matching over 8 bases. V trimming: 0 bases; J trimming: 6 bases; junction bases outside the gene matches: 4. Per germline, CDR1 SGHRS and CDR2 YFSETQ. The CDR3 extends over 15 amino acids. The CDR3 nucleotides are TGCGCCAGCAGCTTGGGAGGACAGGGAGATGAAAAACTGTTTTTT. Translated: CASSLGGQGDEKLFF.

This clone turned up a few times. The genes are TRBV11-3 and TRBJ2-3; possibly TRBD1 for D (6 bases). CDR1 is SGHNT, CDR2 YENEEA, per germline. The germline V and J ends were trimmed by 1 base and 8 bases, with 7 bases remaining between them. The CDR3 length is 12 residues. The CDR3 reads CASSLGGGTQYF. DNA for the CDR3: TGTGCCAGCAGCTTAGGAGGGGGTACGCAGTATTTT. The entire variable domain, with the rest obtained from reference TRBV11-3 and TRBJ2-3, is as follows: EAGVVQSPRYKIIEKKQPVAFWCNPISGHNTLYWYLQNLGQGPELLIRYENEEAVDDSQLPKDRFSAERLKGVDSTLKIQPAELGDSAVYLCASSLGGGTQYFGPGTRLTVL.

The rearrangement joins TRBV30 to TRBJ1-5, with a weak D call TRBD1 (5 bases). The germline V gene encodes CDR1 GTSNPN and CDR2 SVGIG (reference sequence). Trimming stripped 5 bases from V and 11 bases from J, with 19 bases between. There are 13 residues in the CDR3. The chain's CDR3 is CAWSGTGVTSQHF. DNA of the CDR3: TGTGCCTGGTCCGGGACTGGGGTGACCTCCCAGCATTTT. The variable domain in full, completed from reference TRBV30 and TRBJ1-5, reads SQTIHQWPATLVQPVGSPLSLECTVEGTSNPNLYWYRQAAGRGLQLLFYSVGIGQISSEVPQNLSASRPQDRQFILSSKKLLLSDSGFYLCAWSGTGVTSQHFGDGTRLSIL.

V and J are TRBV6-1 and TRBJ1-5; 7 nucleotides match TRBD1. V shed 7 bases, J shed 6 bases, and the junction held 9 bases outside the gene matches. Looked up from germline, CDR1 is MNHNS and CDR2 is SASEGT. This CDR3 has 14 residues. As DNA, the CDR3 is TGTGCCAGCATTCAAGGACAGGAAACTCAGCCCCAGCATTTT. Translating it yields CASIQGQETQPQHF.

This clone was seen a few times. Here the CDR3 reads CASHGTRAHEQYF. The CDR3 bases are TGTGCCAGTCACGGGACTAGAGCCCACGAGCAGTACTTC. The V and J genes are TRBV2 and TRBJ2-7, with 8 nucleotides matching TRBD2. This CDR3 spans 13 amino acids. The germline V gene encodes CDR1 SNHLY and CDR2 FYNNEI. V trimming: 9 bases; J trimming: 5 bases; junction bases outside the gene matches: 9.

As DNA, the CDR3 is TGTGCCAGCAAAGAAGATTCGAGCTCCTACGAGCAGTACTTC. It translates to CASKEDSSSYEQYF. The J gene is TRBJ2-7, the V gene TRBV5-4, with D unclear. The ends were cut back, 6 bases at V and 0 bases at J, with 13 bases in the middle. The CDR3 consists of 14 residues. Germline lookup yields CDR1 SGHNT and CDR2 YYREEE (reference sequence).

V and J are TRBV28 and TRBJ2-1; maybe TRBD1 (7 bases). The CDR3 covers 13 residues. Germline loops: CDR1 MDHEN, CDR2 SYDVKM. The V end lost 3 bases, the J end lost 12 bases, and 15 bases lay between the germline ends. This chain's CDR3 is CASSLRHRGGQFF. CDR3 DNA sequence: TGTGCCAGCAGTTTGCGTCACAGGGGAGGGCAGTTCTTC.

In this sample, this clone turned up a few times. The genes are TRBV5-4 and TRBJ2-7; 14 nucleotides align to TRBD2. CDR3 length: 16 amino acids. In germline, CDR1 is SGHNT, CDR2 YYREEE (reference sequence). J gave up 2 bases and V 4 bases, and 5 bases lay outside the gene matches. DNA of the CDR3: TGTGCCAGCAGCGCCGGGACTAGCGGGAGTACCTACGAGCAGTACTTC. As protein: CASSAGTSGSTYEQYF.

This clone was recorded a few times. This chain links TRBV6-1 with TRBJ2-5; D is possibly TRBD1 (7 bases). The germline gives CDR1 MNHNS, CDR2 SASEGT. Trimming stripped 0 bases from V and 5 bases from J, with 16 bases between. CDR3 size: 16 residues. Here the CDR3 reads CASSEAGGGVAETQYF. For the CDR3, the DNA is TGTGCCAGCAGTGAAGCAGGGGGCGGGGTGGCGGAGACCCAGTACTTC.

This clone has only a few counts. The genes are TRBV7-9 and TRBJ1-1; 7 bases agree with TRBD1. V lost 8 bases to trimming and J lost 7 bases; unmatched junction nucleotides: 10. This CDR3 region has 13 residues. Germline V gene lookup returns CDR1 SEHNR and CDR2 FQNEAQ (reference sequence). DNA for the CDR3: TGTGCCAGCGGGGGGCCGGGGGACAGTGAAGCTTTCTTT. Encoded protein: CASGGPGDSEAFF.

This clone was picked up a small number of times. V gene TRBV7-6 combines with J gene TRBJ2-1, with a possible D match to TRBD2 (6 bases). Germline V gene data show CDR1 as SGHVS and CDR2 as FNYEAQ. The ends were cut back, 5 bases at V and 9 bases at J, with 23 bases in the middle. This CDR3 has 16 amino acids. This CDR3 reads CASSRPLREAYAEQFF. The DNA for the CDR3 is TGTGCCAGCAGCAGGCCTCTTAGGGAGGCGTACGCTGAGCAGTTCTTC.

This clone was counted between two and nine times. The chain uses TRBV5-8 and TRBJ2-1; no firm D call. V was cut by 1 base and J by 7 bases, with 3 bases left in between. Germline loops: CDR1 SGHTS, CDR2 YDEGEE. The CDR3 has 11 amino acids. The CDR3 loop reads CASSLQNEQFF. CDR3 in DNA: TGTGCCAGCAGCTTGCAGAATGAGCAGTTCTTC. The entire variable domain, with the rest obtained from reference TRBV5-8 and TRBJ2-1, is as follows: EAGVTQSPTHLIKTRGQQATLRCSPISGHTSVYWYQQALGLGLQFLLWYDEGEERNRGNFPPRFSGRQFPNYSSELNVNALELEDSALYLCASSLQNEQFFGPGTRLTVL.

This clone turned up a few times. The chain carries TRBV4-2 and TRBJ2-2; a weak D match, TRBD2 (7 bases). CDR3 length: 20 amino acids. Germline values: CDR1 LGHNA, CDR2 YNFKEQ. V lost 0 bases and J 5 bases, leaving 25 bases between the germline ends. The CDR3 region has the DNA TGTGCCAGCAGCCAAGAACTCCTAAGGTGGGGGGGCGTGTTAACCGGGGAGCTGTTTTTT. Translating it yields CASSQELLRWGGVLTGELFF.

This clone was seen only a few times. V usage is TRBV10-2 and J usage is TRBJ1-1; 9 nucleotides agree with TRBD1. CDR1 and CDR2 (germline): WSHSY, SAAADI. Losses at the gene ends were 6 bases for V and 5 bases for J; bases not matched to a gene: 7. This CDR3 spans 14 amino acids. The CDR3 sequence is CASSPTGGGTEAFF. The CDR3 DNA reads TGCGCCAGCAGCCCCACAGGGGGCGGAACTGAAGCTTTCTTT.

This clone was observed a few times. V gene TRBV7-8 combines with J gene TRBJ2-1, with TRBD1 identical over 8 bases. This CDR3 is built from 15 residues. The V gene end was trimmed by 1 base and the J gene end by 7 bases; junction bases not matched to a gene: 6. The germline V gene encodes CDR1 SGHVS and CDR2 FQNEAQ. CDR3 amino acids: CASSLGGDRKNEQFF. Written as DNA, the CDR3 is TGTGCCAGCAGCTTAGGCGGGGACAGGAAGAATGAGCAGTTCTTC.

The V and J genes are TRBV15 and TRBJ2-7, with 9 bases aligning to TRBD2. J lost 2 bases, V lost 0 bases, and 5 bases had no gene match. Per germline, CDR1 LNHNV and CDR2 YYDKDF (reference sequence). The CDR3 totals 16 residues. The chain's CDR3 is CATSRDQLAGAYEQYF. Written as DNA, the CDR3 is TGTGCCACCAGCAGAGATCAATTAGCGGGAGCCTACGAGCAGTACTTC. The whole variable domain, remainder taken from reference TRBV15 and TRBJ2-7, is DAMVIQNPRYQVTQFGKPVTLSCSQTLNHNVMYWYQQKSSQAPKLLFHYYDKDFNNEADTPDNFQSRRPNTSFCFLDIRSPGLGDTAMYLCATSRDQLAGAYEQYFGPGTRLTVT.

This clone was counted between two and nine times. The CDR3 protein is CASSQVGLVGAQYF. In DNA form, the CDR3 reads TGCGCCAGCAGCCAAGTTGGTCTAGTAGGGGCCCAGTACTTC. The chain couples TRBV4-1 to TRBJ2-5, with D perhaps matching TRBD1 (5 bases). Germline loops: CDR1 MGHRA, CDR2 YSYEKL. CDR3 length: 14 amino acids. V lost 1 base and J 9 bases, leaving 15 bases between the germline ends.

The chain carries TRBV7-2 and TRBJ2-7; D unresolved. CDR1 and CDR2 from the germline V gene are SGHTA and FQGNSA. With 1 base removed from V and 6 bases from J, the gap between germline ends came to 16 bases. The CDR3 has 15 residues. The CDR3 DNA reads as TGTGCCAGCAGCTTAGTATTGGGTTCGGGTGTCGAGCAGTACTTC. This sequence encodes CASSLVLGSGVEQYF.

There are a few counts of this clone. The CDR3 does not end in the conserved phenylalanine or tryptophan, so this is likely a read error. V usage is TRBV30 and J usage is TRBJ2-2, with 8 bases aligning to TRBD1. Trimming at V came to 8 bases and at J to 1 base, leaving 6 bases not matched to a gene. This CDR3 is 14 amino acids long. The germline CDR1 and CDR2 sequences are GTSNPN and SVGIG (reference sequence). Written as DNA, the CDR3 is TGTGCCAAGCGGACAGGGTGGAACACCGGGGAGCTGTTTGTT. It codes for CAKRTGWNTGELFV.

The CDR3 nucleotides read TGTGCCAGCAGCTTACGGGGCACTGAAGCTTTCTTT. The encoded protein is CASSLRGTEAFF. The chain combines TRBV11-2 with TRBJ1-1; no firm D call. Deletions cut 2 bases from V and 4 bases from J, with 5 bases between. The CDR3 has 12 amino acids. Per the germline V gene, CDR1 is SGHAT and CDR2 is FQNNGV.

About this clone itself: A junction end diverges from the germline sequence, so it may reflect a read error. Other DNA sequences within the sample encode an identical CDR3. This CDR3 is CASSFSGFNQPQHF. In DNA, the CDR3 is TGTGCTAGCAGCTTTTCAGGCTTCAATCAGCCCCAGCATTTT. The chain combines TRBV5-6 with TRBJ1-5; the D is unclear. The germline gives CDR1 SGHDT, CDR2 YYEEEE. This CDR3 has 14 residues.

The V and J genes are TRBV30 and TRBJ1-2; D may be TRBD1 (6 bases). Germline V gene lookup returns CDR1 GTSNPN and CDR2 SVGIG (reference sequence). V dropped 0 bases and J dropped 2 bases, with 16 bases sitting between them. CDR3 length: 16 residues. The CDR3 nucleotides are TGTGCCTGGAGTGTAATGGGGGGGGGCTCGAACTATGGCTACACCTTC. Its protein product is CAWSVMGGGSNYGYTF.

Only a few counts were recorded for this clone. This sequence joins TRBV29-1 and TRBJ2-3, with 16 bases identical to TRBD2. CDR1 is SQVTM and CDR2 is ANQGSEA in the germline V gene. The CDR3 has 14 residues. V dropped 6 bases and J dropped 6; count of bases not matched to a gene: 3. CDR3: CSVGTSGGADTQYF. The CDR3 DNA reads TGCAGCGTGGGGACTAGCGGGGGGGCTGATACGCAGTATTTT.

V usage is TRBV15 and J usage is TRBJ1-4, with a possible D match to TRBD1 (5 bases). CDR1 and CDR2 from the germline V gene are LNHNV and YYDKDF (reference sequence). The CDR3 has 14 amino acids. Trimming left V 7 bases short and J 8 bases short, with 17 bases between. CDR3 residues: CATTSDRLEEKLFF. The CDR3, as DNA: TGTGCCACCACTTCAGACAGACTAGAGGAAAAACTGTTTTTT.